This passage covers 5 T cell receptor beta chains from one sample sequenced in a study of blood T cell repertoires in COVID-19. Produced via immunoSEQ multiplex PCR; TCRdb's table is partial and in-frame only. This repertoire shows about half a million clones, approximately 85% found once; its top ten account for roughly 3.1%. The sequenced sample consisted of peripheral blood. Receptors were obtained from a human donor in a cohort sampled during active COVID-19.

This clone has just a few counts. The chain uses TRBV18 and TRBJ2-2; no reliable D call. The V end lost 3 bases, the J end lost 4 bases, and 12 bases lay between the germline ends. Germline CDR1 reads KGHSH; CDR2 reads LQKENI. The CDR3 has 15 residues. In nucleotides, the CDR3 is TGTGCCAGCTCACCCCTCACGTCGGGCACCGGGGAGCTGTTTTTT. Amino acid sequence: CASSPLTSGTGELFF.

The chain uses TRBV5-1 and TRBJ2-2; tentative D call: TRBD2 (5 bases). Between the trimmed V and J ends, which lost 4 bases and 6 bases, there was a span of 19 bases. This CDR3 spans 16 amino acids. CDR1 is SGHRS, CDR2 YFSETQ, per germline. The CDR3 sequence is CASSPLEGSPPGELFF. CDR3 sequence (DNA): TGCGCCAGCAGCCCGCTAGAGGGAAGTCCGCCCGGGGAGCTGTTTTTT.

The V and J genes are TRBV24-1 and TRBJ2-5; D not certain. Germline V gives CDR1 KGHDR, CDR2 SFDVKD. CDR3 length: 12 residues. Trimming took off 9 bases at V and 4 bases at J, with 11 bases between the two ends. The CDR3 reads CATAVRGETQYF. The CDR3 region has the DNA TGTGCCACCGCAGTCCGCGGAGAGACCCAGTACTTC.

The rearrangement links TRBV2 to TRBJ1-4; D remains unclear. This CDR3 has 12 amino acids. Trimming cost V 11 bases and J 0 bases, with 7 bases left between them. The germline gives CDR1 SNHLY, CDR2 FYNNEI. CDR3 bases: TGTGCCGTGGAGGCAACTAATGAAAAACTGTTTTTT. The encoded protein is CAVEATNEKLFF.

On this clone: At the DNA level, this CDR3 is encoded by other sequences in the same sample as well. The V and J genes are TRBV12-3 or TRBV12-4 and TRBJ1-1; D ambiguous. The V and J ends lost 2 bases and 3 bases respectively, with 7 bases between them. The CDR3 loop spans 13 amino acids. The CDR3 loop reads CASSLSGDTEAFF. CDR3 in DNA: TGTGCCAGCAGTTTATCGGGTGACACTGAAGCTTTCTTT.